Described below is a single TCR beta chain sequence and its context. Which antigen it targets is not known. No qualities accompany the bases; no much larger clone lies one base away. The data stem from a study of memory CD4+ T cells and cytomegalovirus serostatus (dated by TCRdb to between 2017 and 2020). In the study overall: The cohort comprised roughly 35 healthy Belgian adults, 9 CMV seropositive and about 24 CMV seronegative. CD4+ memory TCRbeta repertoires of a Belgian cohort with known cytomegalovirus serostatus were sequenced in order to replicate a published TCR-based CMV serostatus classifier.

Genomic DNA was extracted from sorted cells with the Quick-DNA Microprep Kit. Amplification of TCRbeta DNA was done with the immunoSEQ hsTCRbeta kit, following the protocol from the manufacturer. TCRbeta libraries were sequenced on an Illumina MiSeq instrument. On the authors' methods: Removing out-of-frame sequences left a few million distinct TCRbeta sequences, an average of approximately 61,000 per individual. Two values were used to score each individual: the count of some 150 previously reported CMV-associated TCRbeta sequences and the total count of productive distinct TCRbeta sequences. A beta-binomial model was reimplemented in Python, and random forests from scikit-learn, run with default parameters, were trained on data from the US cohort. On the Belgian cohort, classifier performance was reported as the median AUC, along with percentile confidence intervals, across 10,000 bootstrap iterations. The clones in this table, taken by TCRdb from immuneACCESS, are in-frame only. Not every clone is retained; where verified, under half of the shortfall comes from an unresolved V gene, and the cause of the rest is unknown. For V, J and clone size, that table is used; D and trimming come from the DNA. The sample includes 60,000 to 75,000 clones, with around three quarters observed a single time. The leading ten clones occupy 0.53% of the sample.

Single viable CD3+CD4+CD8-CD45RO+ cells were sorted as memory CD4+ T cells on a FACSAria II. To determine CMV serostatus, a Roche Elecsys assay was used that detects serum IgG against CMV pp150, pp28, p38 and p52. Once the samples were thawed, total CD4+ T cells were enriched through positive selection using CD4 magnetic microbeads. The samples came from a separate study whose specific focus was interrogating the CD4+ T cell memory repertoire. Peripheral blood mononuclear cells were isolated and cryopreserved following standard operating procedures; serum was stored at -80 °C. Staining used CD3-PerCP (BW264/56), CD4-APC (RPA-T4), CD45RO-PE (UCHT1) and CD8-Pacific Orange (3B5) antibodies, with Sytox blue excluding non-viable cells. V is reduced by 4 bases and J by 4 bases, leaving a spacing of 22 bases between them. From the cysteine through the phenylalanine, the CDR3 covers 17 amino acids. Of all the DNA, just the CDR3 is kept, 51 bases in frame from base 1. Sequences MGHRA (CDR1) and YSYEKL (CDR2) are obtained from the germline V gene.

Overall study results and their limits: Results were interpreted as suggesting that the CMV-associated TCR signature is largely present in the CD4+ memory repertoire. Only CD4+CD45RO+ memory cells were sequenced, unlike the original study, which covered naive and memory CD4+ and CD8+ populations. The original-framework classifier achieved a median bootstrapped AUC of about 0.95 with a 95% CI of 0.76-1.00 on the Belgian cohort. Among the roughly 160 previously reported CMV-associated TCRbeta sequences, approximately 70 showed up in the CD4+ memory repertoires, with each one found in between one and five individuals. For CMV serostatus prediction, a median bootstrapped AUC of 0.95 was reached with the original framework, and a median bootstrapped AUC of about 0.91 was reached with a US-trained random forest.

This TCR was recovered from an adult in good health and CMV-seronegative. Some clones in this sample may be carry-over from other donors' samples. Here the chain combines TRBV4-1 and TRBJ1-1, with a weak D call of TRBD1 (6 bases match). Source material: memory CD4+ T cells from blood. Here the CDR3 is given as CASSPSGGRRRFTEAFF. The nucleotides read TGCGCCAGCAGCCCCTCCGGGGGGCGGCGAAGGTTCACTGAAGCTTTCTTT.